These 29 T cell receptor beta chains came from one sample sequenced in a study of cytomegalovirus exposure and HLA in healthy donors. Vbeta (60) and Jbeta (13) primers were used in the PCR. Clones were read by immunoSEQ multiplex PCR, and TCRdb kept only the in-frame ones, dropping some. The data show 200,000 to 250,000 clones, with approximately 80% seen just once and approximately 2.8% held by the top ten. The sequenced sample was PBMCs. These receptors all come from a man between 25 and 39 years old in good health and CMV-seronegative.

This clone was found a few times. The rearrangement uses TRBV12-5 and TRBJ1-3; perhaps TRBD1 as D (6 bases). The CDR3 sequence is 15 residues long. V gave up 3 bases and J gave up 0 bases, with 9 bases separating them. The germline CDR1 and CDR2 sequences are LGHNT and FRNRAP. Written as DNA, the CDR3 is TGTGCTAGTGGTTTACAGGGACCCTCTGGAAACACCATATATTTT. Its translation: CASGLQGPSGNTIYF.

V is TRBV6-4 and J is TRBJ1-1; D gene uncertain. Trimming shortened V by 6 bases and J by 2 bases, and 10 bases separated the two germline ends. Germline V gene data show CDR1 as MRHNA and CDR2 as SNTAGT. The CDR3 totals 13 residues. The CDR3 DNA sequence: TGTGCCAGCAGCGTAGAGATTAACACTGAAGCTTTCTTT. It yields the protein CASSVEINTEAFF.

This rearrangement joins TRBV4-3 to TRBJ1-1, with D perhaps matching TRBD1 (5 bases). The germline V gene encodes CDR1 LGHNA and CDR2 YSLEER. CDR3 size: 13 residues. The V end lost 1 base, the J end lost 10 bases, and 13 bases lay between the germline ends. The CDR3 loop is CASSQVAGSIAFF. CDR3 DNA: TGCGCCAGCAGCCAAGTGGCAGGGTCAATAGCTTTCTTT.

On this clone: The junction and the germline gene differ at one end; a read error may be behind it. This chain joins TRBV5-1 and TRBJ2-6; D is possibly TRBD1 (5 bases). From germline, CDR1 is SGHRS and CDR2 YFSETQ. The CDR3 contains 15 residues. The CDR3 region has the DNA TGCGCCAGCAGCTTGCCTCGGTCTGGGGCCAGCGTCCTGACTTTC. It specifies CASSLPRSGASVLTF. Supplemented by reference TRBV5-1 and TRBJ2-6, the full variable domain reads KAGVTQTPRYLIKTRGQQVTLSCSPISGHRSVSWYQQTPGQGLQFLFEYFSETQRNKGNFPGRFSGRQFSNSRSEMNVSTLELGDSALYLCASSLPRSGASVLTFGAGSRLTVL.

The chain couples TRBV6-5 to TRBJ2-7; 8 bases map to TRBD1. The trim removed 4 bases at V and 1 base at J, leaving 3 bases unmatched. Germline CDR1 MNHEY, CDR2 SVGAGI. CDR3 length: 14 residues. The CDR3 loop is CASSSGQGSYEQYF. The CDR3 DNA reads TGTGCCAGCAGTTCCGGACAGGGATCCTACGAGCAGTACTTC.

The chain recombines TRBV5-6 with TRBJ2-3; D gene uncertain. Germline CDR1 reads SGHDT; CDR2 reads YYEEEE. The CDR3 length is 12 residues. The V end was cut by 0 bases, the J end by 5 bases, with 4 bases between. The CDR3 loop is CASSLGQDTQYF. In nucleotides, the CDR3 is TGTGCCAGCAGCTTGGGACAAGATACGCAGTATTTT.

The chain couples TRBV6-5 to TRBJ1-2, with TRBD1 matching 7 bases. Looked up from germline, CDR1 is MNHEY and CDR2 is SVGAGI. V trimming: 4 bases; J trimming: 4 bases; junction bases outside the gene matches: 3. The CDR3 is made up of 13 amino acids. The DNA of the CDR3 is TGTGCCAGCAGTTGGGCAGGGGGCTATGGCTACACCTTC. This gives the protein CASSWAGGYGYTF.

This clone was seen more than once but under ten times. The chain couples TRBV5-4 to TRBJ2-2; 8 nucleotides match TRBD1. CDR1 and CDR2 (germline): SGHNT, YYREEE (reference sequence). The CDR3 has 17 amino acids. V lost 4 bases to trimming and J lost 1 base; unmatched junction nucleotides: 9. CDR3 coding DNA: TGTGCCAGCAGCCCCGGGACAGGCAAATTGAACACCGGGGAGCTGTTTTTT. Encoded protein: CASSPGTGKLNTGELFF.

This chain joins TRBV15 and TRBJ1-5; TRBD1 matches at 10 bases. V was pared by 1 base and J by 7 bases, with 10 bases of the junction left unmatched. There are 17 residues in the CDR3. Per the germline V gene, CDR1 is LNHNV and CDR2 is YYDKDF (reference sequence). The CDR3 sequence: CATSRGVDRGRGQPQHF. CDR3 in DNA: TGTGCCACCAGCAGAGGGGTCGACAGGGGGCGCGGACAGCCCCAGCATTTT.

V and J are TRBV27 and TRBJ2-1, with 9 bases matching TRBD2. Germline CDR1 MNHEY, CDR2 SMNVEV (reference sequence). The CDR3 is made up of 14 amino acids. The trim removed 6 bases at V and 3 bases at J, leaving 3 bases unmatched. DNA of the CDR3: TGTGCCAGCAGCAGCGGGGGGTACTACAATGAGCAGTTCTTC. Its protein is CASSSGGYYNEQFF.

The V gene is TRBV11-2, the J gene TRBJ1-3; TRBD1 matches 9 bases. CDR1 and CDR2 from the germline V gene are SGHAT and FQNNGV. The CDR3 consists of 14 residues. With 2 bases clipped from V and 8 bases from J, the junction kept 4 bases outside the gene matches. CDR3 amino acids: CASSLSTGGDTIYF. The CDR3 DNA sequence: TGTGCCAGCAGCTTATCAACAGGGGGCGACACCATATATTTT.

CDR3 coding DNA: TGTGCCAGTAGTATTGATCGGGACAGCTGGGCCAATGGCTACACCTTC. Its protein product is CASSIDRDSWANGYTF. The chain recombines TRBV19 with TRBJ1-2, with TRBD1 matching over 7 bases. Germline V lookup: CDR1 LNHDA, CDR2 SQIVND (reference sequence). The V segment lost 3 bases and the J segment 6 bases; nucleotides outside the gene matches: 13. CDR3 size: 16 residues.

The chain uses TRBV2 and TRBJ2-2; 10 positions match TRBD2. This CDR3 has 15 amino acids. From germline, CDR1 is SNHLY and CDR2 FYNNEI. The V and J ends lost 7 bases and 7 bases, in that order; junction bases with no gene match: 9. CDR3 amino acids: CASIESRTSGGELFF. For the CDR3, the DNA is TGTGCCAGCATCGAAAGTCGGACTAGCGGCGGGGAGCTGTTTTTT.

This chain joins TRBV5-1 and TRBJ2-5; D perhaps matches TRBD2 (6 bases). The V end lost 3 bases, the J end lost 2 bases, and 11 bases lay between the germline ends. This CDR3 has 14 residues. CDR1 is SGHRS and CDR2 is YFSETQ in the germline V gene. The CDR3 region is CASSSGLLQETQYF. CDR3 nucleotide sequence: TGCGCCAGCAGCTCGGGACTCCTTCAAGAGACCCAGTACTTC.

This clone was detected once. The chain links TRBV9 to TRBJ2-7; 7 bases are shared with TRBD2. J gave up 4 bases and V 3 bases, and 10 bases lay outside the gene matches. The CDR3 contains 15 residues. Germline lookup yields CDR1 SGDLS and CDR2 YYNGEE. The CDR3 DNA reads TGTGCCAGCAGCGCCTGGGAGGGCCACGGGTACGAGCAGTACTTC. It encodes CASSAWEGHGYEQYF.

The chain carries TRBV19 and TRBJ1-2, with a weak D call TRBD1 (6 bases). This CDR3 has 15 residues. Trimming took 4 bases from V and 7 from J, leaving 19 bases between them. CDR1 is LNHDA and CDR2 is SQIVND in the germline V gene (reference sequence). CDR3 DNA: TGTGCCAGTAGTACCCTGGACAGAGATTCGGGTGGCTACACCTTC. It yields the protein CASSTLDRDSGGYTF. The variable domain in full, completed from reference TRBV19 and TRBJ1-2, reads DGGITQSPKYLFRKEGQNVTLSCEQNLNHDAMYWYRQDPGQGLRLIYYSQIVNDFQKGDIAEGYSVSREKKESFPLTVTSAQKNPTAFYLCASSTLDRDSGGYTFGSGTRLTVV.

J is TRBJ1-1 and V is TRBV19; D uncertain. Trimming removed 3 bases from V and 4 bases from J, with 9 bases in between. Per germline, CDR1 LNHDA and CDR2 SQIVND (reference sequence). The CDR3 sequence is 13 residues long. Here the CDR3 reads CASSIQVLTEAFF. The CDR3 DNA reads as TGTGCCAGTAGTATCCAGGTGCTCACTGAAGCTTTCTTT.

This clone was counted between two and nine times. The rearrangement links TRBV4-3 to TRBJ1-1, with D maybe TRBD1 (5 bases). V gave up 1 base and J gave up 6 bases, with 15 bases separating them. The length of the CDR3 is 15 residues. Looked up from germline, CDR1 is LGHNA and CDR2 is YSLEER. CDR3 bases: TGCGCCAGCAGCCAAGGGTTCGGGGGTCCCCCTGAAGCTTTCTTT. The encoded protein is CASSQGFGGPPEAFF.

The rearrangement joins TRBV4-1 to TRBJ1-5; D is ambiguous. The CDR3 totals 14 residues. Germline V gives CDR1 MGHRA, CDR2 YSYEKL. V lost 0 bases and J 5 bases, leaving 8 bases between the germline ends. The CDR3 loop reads CASSQDGGYQPQHF. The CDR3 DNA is TGCGCCAGCAGCCAAGATGGAGGTTATCAGCCCCAGCATTTT.

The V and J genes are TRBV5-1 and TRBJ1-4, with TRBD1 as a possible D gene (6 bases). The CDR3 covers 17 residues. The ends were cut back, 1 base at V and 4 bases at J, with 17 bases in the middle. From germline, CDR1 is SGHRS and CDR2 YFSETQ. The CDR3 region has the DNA TGCGCCAGCAGCTTGCCTCTAGACAGGTCGGATAATGAAAAACTGTTTTTT. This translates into CASSLPLDRSDNEKLFF. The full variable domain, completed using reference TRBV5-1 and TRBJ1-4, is KAGVTQTPRYLIKTRGQQVTLSCSPISGHRSVSWYQQTPGQGLQFLFEYFSETQRNKGNFPGRFSGRQFSNSRSEMNVSTLELGDSALYLCASSLPLDRSDNEKLFFGSGTQLSVL.

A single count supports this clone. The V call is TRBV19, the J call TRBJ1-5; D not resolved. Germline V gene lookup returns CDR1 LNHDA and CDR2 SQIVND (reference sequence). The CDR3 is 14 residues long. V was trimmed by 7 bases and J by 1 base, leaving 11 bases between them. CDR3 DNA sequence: TGTGCCAGTAAACCGTGGCGGAGCAATCAGCCCCAGCATTTT. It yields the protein CASKPWRSNQPQHF.

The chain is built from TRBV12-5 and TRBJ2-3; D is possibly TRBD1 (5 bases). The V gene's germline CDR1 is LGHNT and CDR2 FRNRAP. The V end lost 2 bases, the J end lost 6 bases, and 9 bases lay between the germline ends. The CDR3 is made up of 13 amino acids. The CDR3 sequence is CASGLLGLDTQYF. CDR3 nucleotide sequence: TGTGCTAGTGGTTTGTTGGGGCTGGATACGCAGTATTTT.

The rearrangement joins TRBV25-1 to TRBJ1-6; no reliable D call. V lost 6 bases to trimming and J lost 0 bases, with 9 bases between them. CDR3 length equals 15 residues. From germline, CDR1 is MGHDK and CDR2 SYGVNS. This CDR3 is CASSTDNSYNSPLHF. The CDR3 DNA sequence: TGTGCCAGCAGCACCGACAACTCCTATAATTCACCCCTCCACTTT.

The CDR3 loop reads CASSSLQGKGEQYF. The CDR3 coding sequence is TGTGCCAGCAGCTCTTTACAGGGGAAAGGCGAGCAGTACTTC. The rearrangement joins TRBV11-2 to TRBJ2-7, with 7 bases aligning to TRBD1. V dropped 4 bases and J dropped 6; count of bases not matched to a gene: 9. The CDR3 spans 14 residues. Germline V gene sequence: CDR1 SGHAT, CDR2 FQNNGV.

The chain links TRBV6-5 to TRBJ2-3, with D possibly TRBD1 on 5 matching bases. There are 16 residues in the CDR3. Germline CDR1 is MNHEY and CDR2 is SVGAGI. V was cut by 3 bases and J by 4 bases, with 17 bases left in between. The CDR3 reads CASSYRSPQGADTQYF. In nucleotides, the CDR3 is TGTGCCAGCAGTTATCGGTCTCCCCAGGGCGCAGATACGCAGTATTTT.

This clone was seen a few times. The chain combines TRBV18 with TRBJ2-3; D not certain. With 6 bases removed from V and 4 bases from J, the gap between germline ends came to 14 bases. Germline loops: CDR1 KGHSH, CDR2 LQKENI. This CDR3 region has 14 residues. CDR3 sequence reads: CASSPIGVPDTQYF. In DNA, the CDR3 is TGTGCCAGCTCCCCAATAGGAGTACCAGATACGCAGTATTTT.

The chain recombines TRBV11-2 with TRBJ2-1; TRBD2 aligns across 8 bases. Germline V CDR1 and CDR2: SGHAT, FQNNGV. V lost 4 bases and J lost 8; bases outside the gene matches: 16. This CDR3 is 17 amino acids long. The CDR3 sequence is CASSSRESGGWGDEQFF. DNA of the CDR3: TGTGCCAGCAGCTCGAGAGAGAGCGGGGGCTGGGGTGATGAGCAGTTCTTC.

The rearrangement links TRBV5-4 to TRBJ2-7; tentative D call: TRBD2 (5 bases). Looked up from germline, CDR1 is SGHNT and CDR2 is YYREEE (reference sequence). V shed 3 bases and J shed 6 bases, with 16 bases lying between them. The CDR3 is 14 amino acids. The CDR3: CASSSGHASSEQYF. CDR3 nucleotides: TGTGCCAGCAGCTCTGGGCATGCTAGCTCCGAGCAGTACTTC.

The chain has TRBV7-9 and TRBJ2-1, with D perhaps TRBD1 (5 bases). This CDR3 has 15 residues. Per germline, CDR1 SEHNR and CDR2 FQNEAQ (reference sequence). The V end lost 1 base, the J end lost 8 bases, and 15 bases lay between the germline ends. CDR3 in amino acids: CASSLEVKGVDEQFF. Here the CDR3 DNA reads TGTGCCAGCAGCTTAGAGGTCAAAGGGGTCGATGAGCAGTTCTTC.